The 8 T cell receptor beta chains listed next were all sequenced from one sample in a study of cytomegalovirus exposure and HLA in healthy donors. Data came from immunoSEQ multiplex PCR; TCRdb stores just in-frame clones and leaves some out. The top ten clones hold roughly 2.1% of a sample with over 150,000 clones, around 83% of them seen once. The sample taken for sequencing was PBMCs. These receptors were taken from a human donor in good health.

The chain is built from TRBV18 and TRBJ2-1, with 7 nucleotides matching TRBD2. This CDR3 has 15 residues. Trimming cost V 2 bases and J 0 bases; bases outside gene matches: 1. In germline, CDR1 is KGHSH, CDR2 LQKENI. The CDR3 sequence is CASSPLAGSYNEQFF. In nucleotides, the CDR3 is TGTGCCAGCTCACCATTAGCGGGCTCCTACAATGAGCAGTTCTTC.

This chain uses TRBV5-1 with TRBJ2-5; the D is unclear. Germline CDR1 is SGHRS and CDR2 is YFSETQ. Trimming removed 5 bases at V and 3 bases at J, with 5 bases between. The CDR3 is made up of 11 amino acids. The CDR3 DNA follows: TGCGCCAGCAGACTCGAAGAGACCCAGTACTTC. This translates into CASRLEETQYF.

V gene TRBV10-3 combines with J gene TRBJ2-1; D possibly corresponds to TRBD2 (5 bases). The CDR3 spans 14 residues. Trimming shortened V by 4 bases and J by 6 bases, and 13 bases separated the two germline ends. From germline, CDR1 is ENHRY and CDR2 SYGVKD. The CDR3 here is CAISGRTSSNEQFF. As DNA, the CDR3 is TGTGCCATCAGTGGGAGGACTTCTAGCAATGAGCAGTTCTTC.

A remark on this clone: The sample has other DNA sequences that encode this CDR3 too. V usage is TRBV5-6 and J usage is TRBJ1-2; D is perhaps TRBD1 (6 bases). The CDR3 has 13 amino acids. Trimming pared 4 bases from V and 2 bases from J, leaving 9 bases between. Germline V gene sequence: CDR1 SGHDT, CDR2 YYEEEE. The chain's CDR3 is CASSLGQNYGYTF. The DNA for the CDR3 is TGTGCCAGCAGCCTTGGACAGAACTATGGCTACACCTTC.

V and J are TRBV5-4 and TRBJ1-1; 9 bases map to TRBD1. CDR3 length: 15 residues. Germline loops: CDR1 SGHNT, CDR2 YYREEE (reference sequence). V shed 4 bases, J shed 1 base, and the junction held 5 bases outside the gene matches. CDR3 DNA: TGTGCCAGCAGCCTGCTGGACAGGGGGAACACTGAAGCTTTCTTT. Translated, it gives CASSLLDRGNTEAFF.

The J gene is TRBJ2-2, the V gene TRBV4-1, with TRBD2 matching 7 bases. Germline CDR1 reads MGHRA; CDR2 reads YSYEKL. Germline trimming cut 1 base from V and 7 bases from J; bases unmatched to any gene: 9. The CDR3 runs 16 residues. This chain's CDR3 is CASSQGTGTISGELFF. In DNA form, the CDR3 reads TGCGCCAGCAGCCAAGGTACCGGGACTATCAGCGGGGAGCTGTTTTTT.

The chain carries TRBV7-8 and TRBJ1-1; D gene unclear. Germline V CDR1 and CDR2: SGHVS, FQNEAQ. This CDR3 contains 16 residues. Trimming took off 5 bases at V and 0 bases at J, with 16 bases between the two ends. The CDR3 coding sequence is TGTGCCAGCAGCCCCCAGGCAGTAAGGATGAACACTGAAGCTTTCTTT. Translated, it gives CASSPQAVRMNTEAFF.

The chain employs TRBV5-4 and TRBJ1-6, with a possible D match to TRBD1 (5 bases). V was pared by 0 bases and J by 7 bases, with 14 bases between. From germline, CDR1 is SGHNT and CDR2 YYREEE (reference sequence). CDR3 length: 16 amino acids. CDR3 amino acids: CASSLGTRAGNSPLHF. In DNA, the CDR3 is TGTGCCAGCAGCTTGGGAACCAGGGCTGGCAATTCACCCCTCCACTTT.